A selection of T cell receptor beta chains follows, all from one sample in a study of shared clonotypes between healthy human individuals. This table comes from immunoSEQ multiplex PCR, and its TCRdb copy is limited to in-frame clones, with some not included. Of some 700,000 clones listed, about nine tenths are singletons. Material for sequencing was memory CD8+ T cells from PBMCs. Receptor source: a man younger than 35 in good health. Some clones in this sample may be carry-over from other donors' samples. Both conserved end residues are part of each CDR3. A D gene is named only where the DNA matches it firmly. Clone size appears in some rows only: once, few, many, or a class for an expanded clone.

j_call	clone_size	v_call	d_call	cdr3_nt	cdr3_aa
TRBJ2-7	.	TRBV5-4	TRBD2	TGTGCCAGCAGCTTGCGGGAGGGCCCTTACGAGCAGTACTTC	CASSLREGPYEQYF
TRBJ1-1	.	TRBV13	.	TGTGCCAGCAGCCAAGCAGGGAGGCACACTGAAGCTTTCTTT	CASSQAGRHTEAFF
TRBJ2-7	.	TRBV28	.	TGTGCCAGCAGTTTCCCACCTTGGCGACAGTTCTCCTGCGAGCAGTACTTC	CASSFPPWRQFSCEQYF
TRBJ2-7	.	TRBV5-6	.	TGTGCCAGCAGCTTGGAGACCGACAGGTCCCACGAGCAGTACTTC	CASSLETDRSHEQYF
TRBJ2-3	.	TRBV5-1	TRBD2	TGCGCCAGCAGGGGCGGGAGGGCCTGGGATACGCAGTATTTT	CASRGGRAWDTQYF
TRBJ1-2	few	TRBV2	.	TGTGCCAGCAGTGAAGCAGTCGGTTCTGGCTACACCTTC	CASSEAVGSGYTF
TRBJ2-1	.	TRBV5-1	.	TGCGCCAGCAGAGGACAGAATTACAATGAGCAGTTCTTC	CASRGQNYNEQFF
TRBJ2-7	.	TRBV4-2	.	TGTGCCAGCAGCCAAGAGGTCGGGAGTCTGGGCTACGAGCAGTACTTC	CASSQEVGSLGYEQYF
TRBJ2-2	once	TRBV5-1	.	TGCGCCAGCCTGAGGGCAGGGGAGACCGGGGAGCTGTTTTTT	CASLRAGETGELFF
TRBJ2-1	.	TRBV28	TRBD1	TGTGCCAGCAGTTTACGGGACAGGGGTAGCAATGAGCAGTTCTTC	CASSLRDRGSNEQFF
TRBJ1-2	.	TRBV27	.	TGTGCCAGCAGTCCCGGGTCGGGGGGCCTAGGCTACACCTTC	CASSPGSGGLGYTF
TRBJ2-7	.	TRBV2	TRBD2	TGTGCCAGCAGCCTAGCGGGAGGGACCTACGAGCAGTACTTC	CASSLAGGTYEQYF
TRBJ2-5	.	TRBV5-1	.	TGCGCCAGCAGCTTGTATCGGCTTAAAGAGACCCAGTACTTC	CASSLYRLKETQYF
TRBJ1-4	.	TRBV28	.	TGTGCCAGCACCCTGGGGGGGGGTCCGGTAACTAATGAAAAACTGTTTTTT	CASTLGGGPVTNEKLFF
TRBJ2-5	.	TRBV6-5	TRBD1	TGTGCCAGCAGCCGAGACAGGGGACAAGAGACCCAGTACTTC	CASSRDRGQETQYF
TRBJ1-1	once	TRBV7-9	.	TGTGCCAGCTCTCTTGGGAAGAACACTGAAGCTTTCTTT	CASSLGKNTEAFF
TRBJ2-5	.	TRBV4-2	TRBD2	TGTGCCAGCAGCCAATTACTAGCGGGAGAGGAGGAGACCCAGTACTTC	CASSQLLAGEEETQYF
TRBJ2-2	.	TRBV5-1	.	TGCGCCAGCAGCTCTAAAGGGGAGCTGTTTTTT	CASSSKGELFF
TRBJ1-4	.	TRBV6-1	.	TGTGCCAGCAGTGAAAGGGGAGACCCAACTAATGAAAAACTGTTTTTT	CASSERGDPTNEKLFF
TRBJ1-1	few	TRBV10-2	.	TGCGCCAGCAGTGACGGGGGTTTTGAAGCTTTCTTT	CASSDGGFEAFF
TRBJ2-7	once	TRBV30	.	TGTGCCTGGTCTTCCTACCTAGGGGTTTGGGAGCAGTACTTC	CAWSSYLGVWEQYF
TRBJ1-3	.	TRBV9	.	TGTGCCAGCAGCCCCCATGACGGCTACTCTGGAAACACCATATATTTT	CASSPHDGYSGNTIYF
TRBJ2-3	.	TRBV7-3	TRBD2	TGTGCCAGCAGCCCTGGACTAGCGGGGACCCTCACAGATACGCAGTATTTT	CASSPGLAGTLTDTQYF
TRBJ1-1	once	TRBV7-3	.	TGTGCCAGCAGTTTCGGACAGATGAACACTGAAGCTTTCTTT	CASSFGQMNTEAFF
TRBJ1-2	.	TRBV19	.	TGTGCCAGTAGTATACCGCGGCGGGACTATGGCTACACCTTC	CASSIPRRDYGYTF
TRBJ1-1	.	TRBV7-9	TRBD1	TGTGCCAGCAGCCTAAATCCCAGGGGGCACACTGAAGCTTTCTTT	CASSLNPRGHTEAFF
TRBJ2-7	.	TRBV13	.	TGTGCCAGCAGCTTAGTAAGGGGCGTCCCCTACGAGCAGTACTTC	CASSLVRGVPYEQYF
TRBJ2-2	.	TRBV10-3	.	TGTGCCATCAGTGAAGACGGGGTTCCTCCCGGGGAGCTGTTTTTT	CAISEDGVPPGELFF
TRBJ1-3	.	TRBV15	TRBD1	TGTGCCACCAGCAGAGCACAGGGGCCTGGAAACACCATATATTTT	CATSRAQGPGNTIYF
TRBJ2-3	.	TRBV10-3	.	TGTGCCATCGGGCCGGGACAAAATTCGGCGGATACGCAGTATTTT	CAIGPGQNSADTQYF
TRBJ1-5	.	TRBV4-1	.	TGCGCCAGCAGCCAGTTGGACACTATCAATCAGCCCCAGCATTTT	CASSQLDTINQPQHF
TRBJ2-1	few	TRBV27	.	TGTGCCAGCAGTTTTGCAGCATGGAATGAGCAGTTCTTC	CASSFAAWNEQFF
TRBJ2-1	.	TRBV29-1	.	TGCAGCGCCGAGGGCGGCTCCGCTGGGAATGAGCAGTTCTTC	CSAEGGSAGNEQFF